This T cell receptor beta chain was retrieved from a study of OX40 agonist ivuxolimab in advanced cancers. V dropped 1 base and J dropped 0 bases, with 7 bases sitting between them. The CDR3 loop spans 15 amino acids. Germline CDR1 SEHNR, CDR2 FQNEAQ (reference sequence). This clone came up once. Sequenced by immunoSEQ multiplex PCR; TCRdb stores in-frame clones only, minus some. This table has 13,000 to 15,000 clones, roughly 85% appearing once. This sequence was found in an adult with an advanced solid tumor such as melanoma, head and neck, liver or kidney cancer. The material was CD4+ or CD8+ T cells sorted from blood, obtained in a trial of the OX40 agonist ivuxolimab. The J gene is TRBJ1-3, the V gene TRBV7-9, with D unresolved. The CDR3 here is CASSLEAGSGNTIYF. CDR3 sequence (DNA): TGTGCCAGCAGCTTAGAAGCAGGCTCTGGAAACACCATATATTTT.